The TCR beta chain described here comes from a study of blood T cells in healthy people across ages. Germline V CDR1 and CDR2: GTSNPN, SVGIG (reference sequence). With V trimmed by 2 bases and J by 5 bases, 8 bases remained unmatched. This CDR3 has 17 amino acids. Study-wide results and caveats: Observed TCR beta diversity showed a strong correlation with the percentage of naive T cells as measured by flow cytometry.

The donors, all healthy, were Caucasians living in Russia, aged about 6 to 90. Extraction of total RNA produced a minimum of 5.5 micrograms from each sample. Turning to this clonotype: Its antigen is unidentified.

Then a second PCR, running roughly 6 to 12 cycles, was carried out with a sample-barcoded 5' primer and a J-beta primer mix. Each of the samples gave a minimum of 3 million paired-end reads that contained CDR3. From the 5' RACE reads, TCRdb called clonotypes with MiXCR, one entry per CDR3 protein. The sample has roughly 700,000 distinct CDR3 sequences; about 30% are singletons. Sequenced: blood. This sequence was found in a woman older than 75 in good health. The chain couples TRBV30 to TRBJ2-3; 15 nucleotides agree with TRBD2. CDR3 sequence: CAWSPGLAGGPGDTQYF. The CDR3 region has the DNA TGTGCCTGGAGTCCCGGACTAGCGGGGGGGCCAGGAGATACGCAGTATTTT.